A selection of T cell receptor beta chains follows, all from one sample in a study of T cells in Graves' hyperthyroidism and ophthalmopathy. MiXCR, applied by TCRdb to the multiplex PCR reads, yields one record per CDR3 protein. The sample has roughly 180,000 distinct CDR3 sequences, over 7.5% seen once; the top ten hold less than 25%. Sequencing was carried out using blood. These receptors all come from a young woman with Graves' hyperthyroidism that later progressed to Graves' ophthalmopathy. Both conserved end residues are part of each CDR3.

>TRBV7-8
CASSIDRATQPQHF
>TRBV20-1
CSARDRWDGPATNEKLFF
>TRBV11-2
CASSLAEVAEAFF
>TRBV20-1
CSAQGLAGNEQFF
>TRBV19
CASSTLADYSYNEQFF
>TRBV7-9
CASSLQGQGNTEAFF
>TRBV29-1
CSVEMGDSGEKLFF
>TRBV5-6
CASSPTSTDTQYF
>TRBV20-1
CSARFAQRGTEAFF
>TRBV12-3/TRBV12-4
CASSPPASTDTQYF
>TRBV12-5
CASGLVRGNEQFF
>TRBV5-1
CASSLSSGGPVEQYF
>TRBV19
CASSSGARGYTF
>TRBV28
CASSRRGDVNQPQHF
>TRBV10-3
CAISESGARTEAFF
>TRBV30
CAWARDRGGNTEAFF
>TRBV9
CASSVEEVSSEKLFF
>TRBV3-1
CASSQSLREFFSYNEQFF
>TRBV9
CASSVVSGESYEQYF
>TRBV12-3/TRBV12-4
CASSNRGLRETQYF
>TRBV9
CASSPRPGMNSPLHF
>TRBV6-1
CASSRGQGAIVGELFF
>TRBV7-8
CASSSAGALRAGAFF
>TRBV10-3
CALRDPVYGYTF
>TRBV20-1
CSAEASWGETQYF
>TRBV6-5
CASSEWAGQSHEKLFF
>TRBV5-4
CASSLDGFVTKETQYF
>TRBV27
CASSFLGRGYNEQFF
>TRBV7-6
CASSLLRITDTQYF
>TRBV18
CASSPEAGAGPYNEQFF
>TRBV9
CASSVSQGVEQFF
>TRBV18
CASSPFSFPGELFF
>TRBV7-6
CASSPTRVNTEAFF
>TRBV4-1
CASSQGRGRQTYNEQFF
>TRBV7-9
CASSLAGGDRNTEAFF
>TRBV5-6
CASSPTVETQYF
>TRBV5-1
CASSSGLAGGTSSTDTQYF
>TRBV6-1
CASNRGDRGLREQYF
>TRBV7-6
CASRGLAGDYNEQFF
>TRBV5-5
CASSLEDRNTEAFF
>TRBV6-1
CASSRGAERYGYTF
>TRBV7-3
CASSATGQHNSPLHF
>TRBV3-1
CASSRGTREDEQFF
>TRBV12-3/TRBV12-4
CASSQQYTTDTQYF
>TRBV19
CASRTTGVGTEAFF
>TRBV4-1
CASSRAGPSSYEQYF
>TRBV28
CASSDIANTEAFF
>TRBV10-3
CAISEAPGQGYVQYF
>TRBV28
CASRDSSLTGELFF
>TRBV19
CASSIRTRGINEQFF